This note documents a single T cell receptor beta chain sequence. Its antigen is undetermined. This entry belongs to a study of Tregs in tolerant kidney transplant recipients. Study-wide results and limits: Donor-specific Treg expansion exceeded global Treg expansion in tolerant patients, suggesting antigen drive.

Using immunoSEQ multiplex PCR, the repertoire was profiled, and TCRdb retains in-frame clones only, with some absent. The table lists 75,000 to 85,000 clones, around 93% of them singletons, with approximately 0.33% in the top ten. The junction had 16 bases not matched to a gene; V was cut back by 5 bases and J by 7 bases. The CDR3 is made up of 18 amino acids. Germline CDR1 SGHTA, CDR2 FQGTGA. The TCR was taken from a human donor who received a combined kidney and bone marrow transplant. The material was Tregs from blood, obtained before the transplant. V is TRBV7-3 and J is TRBJ2-2, with 10 bases fitting TRBD2. CDR3: CASSPQSASGRFGGELFF. The CDR3, as DNA: TGTGCCAGCAGCCCTCAGTCGGCTAGCGGGAGATTTGGCGGGGAGCTGTTTTTT.